This TCR beta chain comes out of a study of blood T cell repertoires in COVID-19 (dated by TCRdb to 2020 to 2022). For context, the study as a whole: Collaborator samples came from the United States, Italy and Spain and covered acute and convalescent phases of COVID-19. The material from the prospective study consisted of cDNA or gDNA derived from T cells, B-cell-depleted T cells, or PBMCs. Where available, HLA class I and class II types were obtained from metadata supplied by the sample provider rather than from assay-based typing. The sample metadata nearly always contained a de-identified subject ID, COVID-19 status, age in years and sex. A freely available public database, intended as a resource for researchers studying the immune response to SARS-CoV-2, is where the repertoires were released. Subjects who had been exposed to COVID-19, were actively infected with it, or had recovered from it provided the deeply sampled blood TCRbeta repertoires that made up the dataset. Samples came from the ongoing ImmuneRACE study (first 160 participants) plus 1,254 subjects from 6 global collaborators.

Here is what the overall study found, with its caveats: The quantity of clinical and demographic metadata differed by source and by participant and was supplied without curation.

From cysteine to phenylalanine, the CDR3 is 16 amino acids long. Just CDR3 DNA is preserved here, 48 bases in frame from base 1. Trimming takes 6 bases from V and 0 bases from J, and the germline ends sit 17 bases apart. CDR1 MDHEN and CDR2 SYDVKM were looked up in the germline V gene. The immunoSEQ Assay, a bias-controlled multiplex PCR, was used to amplify TCRbeta CDR3 regions from genomic DNA. As for how the authors treated the data: The number of nucleated cells in each sample was estimated from the amplification of reference gene primers within the assay. To quantify the absolute abundance of each unique TCRbeta CDR3 rearrangement, sequence reads were collapsed and filtered. For each sample, productive Simpson clonality was calculated as the square root of Simpson's diversity index over productive rearrangements. This is the immuneACCESS table as TCRdb keeps it, with only in-frame sequences that have V and J called. A part of the clones is gone; compared with another copy, unresolved V genes explain less than half, and the rest is unexplained. The V and J calls and clone size come from that table; D and trimming were worked out from the DNA. Present in this sample are roughly 86,000 clones, 80% of which were seen just once. The biggest ten clones account for about 8.4% of the sample.

Samples from volunteer blood donors who had recovered from COVID-19 were contributed by a second Seattle source. Whole blood was collected in K2EDTA tubes by collaborating institutions according to the institutions' own protocols. For TCRbeta analysis, collaborators shipped samples in one of three forms: frozen whole blood, isolated PBMCs, or DNA extracted from either of those sample types. Concerning this clone: Its antigen remains undetermined. Base qualities are not at hand, and no much larger clone is one base apart.

This sequence originates from a man in his fifties or sixties who had recovered from COVID-19. Sample: peripheral blood. This chain is built from TRBV28 and TRBJ1-2, and perhaps TRBD1 as D gene, on 6 matching bases. In nucleotides, the sequence is TGTGCCAGCAGCGAGAGCCCATGGACAGCTAACTATGGCTACACCTTC. This is translated as CASSESPWTANYGYTF.